Shown below are 17 T cell receptor beta chains from a single sample sequenced in a study of blood T cell repertoires in COVID-19 (dated by TCRdb to 2020 to 2021). Receptors were amplified or captured by the immunoSEQ multiplex PCR assay. TCRdb provides this immuneACCESS table in a form limited to in-frame rearrangements. Some clones are lacking; in checked studies, under half of them reflect an unresolved V gene, and why the rest are absent is not known. Here the sample has some 300,000 clones; around nine tenths occur a single time. Less than 3.5% of the sample lies in the top ten. The sequenced sample consisted of PBMCs or T cells enriched from blood (not recorded which). Receptors originate from a woman aged 50 to 65 who had been exposed to COVID-19.

The rearrangement links TRBV30 to TRBJ2-6, with D tentatively TRBD1 (6 bases). The CDR3 spans 16 residues. V lost 6 bases and J lost 4, with 19 bases in between. The germline V gene encodes CDR1 GTSNPN and CDR2 SVGIG (reference sequence). The DNA of the CDR3 is TGTGCCTGCCGTGGGGCAGGGGTGAGCGGGGCCAACGTCCTGACTTTC. As protein: CACRGAGVSGANVLTF.

The chain couples TRBV11-2 to TRBJ1-6, with 7 bases lining up with TRBD1. The CDR3 runs to 18 residues. CDR1 is SGHAT and CDR2 is FQNNGV in the germline V gene. With 1 base clipped from V and 1 base from J, the junction kept 7 bases outside the gene matches. The CDR3 coding sequence is TGTGCCAGCAGCTTAGGACGACAGGGAGTATCCTATAATTCACCCCTCCACTTT. Its translation is CASSLGRQGVSYNSPLHF.

The J gene is TRBJ1-1, the V gene TRBV5-1, with D possibly matching TRBD1 (5 bases). V was clipped by 4 bases and J by 6 bases, with 16 bases between them. Germline CDR1 SGHRS, CDR2 YFSETQ. CDR3 length equals 14 residues. CDR3 sequence (DNA): TGCGCCAGCAGCCAGGGACTTGGTGACGCTGAAGCTTTCTTT. It specifies CASSQGLGDAEAFF.

V usage is TRBV7-8 and J usage is TRBJ1-5; D gene unclear. V lost 2 bases and J 3 bases, leaving 11 bases between the germline ends. Germline V gene data show CDR1 as SGHVS and CDR2 as FQNEAQ. This CDR3 has 15 residues. The CDR3 DNA reads as TGTGCCAGCAGCTTATACGGCGGGATCAATCAGCCCCAGCATTTT. It yields the protein CASSLYGGINQPQHF. Complete variable domain (other parts from reference TRBV7-8 and TRBJ1-5): GAGVSQSPRYKVAKRGQDVALRCDPISGHVSLFWYQQALGQGPEFLTYFQNEAQLDKSGLPSDRFFAERPEGSVSTLKIQRTQQEDSAVYLCASSLYGGINQPQHFGDGTRLSIL.

Notes on this clone: Other DNA variants within this sample encode the same CDR3. The chain employs TRBV5-1 and TRBJ1-4; 9 bases are a match to TRBD1. With V trimmed by 2 bases and J by 5 bases, 1 base remained unmatched. CDR1 and CDR2 from the germline V gene are SGHRS and YFSETQ. The CDR3 covers 14 residues. CDR3 protein: CASSFGQGNEKLFF. In DNA, the CDR3 is TGCGCCAGCAGCTTTGGACAGGGGAATGAAAAACTGTTTTTT.

Turning to this clone: An end of the junction differs from the germline gene, which may be a read error. CDR3 sequence: CASSSDRTGQETQYF. In DNA form, the CDR3 reads TGTGCTAGCAGCTCAGATAGGACAGGGCAAGAGACCCAGTACTTC. V is TRBV7-7 and J is TRBJ2-5; TRBD1 matches 8 bases. Germline V gene data show CDR1 as SSHAT and CDR2 as FNYEAQ (reference sequence). The CDR3 sequence is 15 residues long.

The chain couples TRBV2 to TRBJ1-5; TRBD1 aligns across 9 bases. This CDR3 region has 15 residues. Trimming removed 8 bases from V and 7 bases from J; junction bases left unmatched: 12. The germline V gene encodes CDR1 SNHLY and CDR2 FYNNEI. CDR3 nucleotides: TGTGCCAGCGGAGCAAACAGGGGGCCTTGGCAGCCCCAGCATTTT. This codes for CASGANRGPWQPQHF.

The chain uses TRBV5-1 and TRBJ2-1, with 14 positions matching TRBD2. Germline CDR1 SGHRS, CDR2 YFSETQ. The CDR3 runs to 19 residues. After removal of 0 bases from V and 4 bases from J, the junction contained 9 bases not matched to a gene. The CDR3 coding sequence is TGCGCCAGCAGCTTGGCGGGACTAGCGGGGGCCAAAATATACAATGAGCAGTTCTTC. Its translation: CASSLAGLAGAKIYNEQFF. The complete variable domain, with remaining parts taken from reference TRBV5-1 and TRBJ2-1, reads KAGVTQTPRYLIKTRGQQVTLSCSPISGHRSVSWYQQTPGQGLQFLFEYFSETQRNKGNFPGRFSGRQFSNSRSEMNVSTLELGDSALYLCASSLAGLAGAKIYNEQFFGPGTRLTVL.

The table lists this clone with a count of one. The rearrangement links TRBV2 to TRBJ1-4; D possibly corresponds to TRBD1 (5 bases). The germline V gene encodes CDR1 SNHLY and CDR2 FYNNEI. V was trimmed by 8 bases and J by 0 bases, leaving 13 bases between them. This CDR3 spans 15 amino acids. Here the CDR3 reads CASQTGAPTNEKLFF. For the CDR3, the DNA is TGTGCCAGCCAAACAGGAGCCCCAACTAATGAAAAACTGTTTTTT.

A note on this clone: In the same sample, other DNA sequences code for this CDR3. The gene calls are TRBV3-1 (or the pseudogene TRBV3-2) and TRBJ1-2, with D uncertain. This CDR3 region has 13 residues. Germline V gene lookup returns CDR1 LGHDT and CDR2 YNNKEL (reference sequence). The V and J ends lost 1 base and 5 bases respectively, with 8 bases between them. The CDR3 region has the DNA TGTGCCAGCAGCCAAGGGCAGTTTTATGGCTACACCTTC. This codes for CASSQGQFYGYTF.

This clone was seen more than once but under ten times. The chain has TRBV12-3 or TRBV12-4 and TRBJ2-1; 7 bases fit TRBD2. The CDR3 has 13 amino acids. Trimming removed 0 bases from V and 8 bases from J; junction bases left unmatched: 1. The CDR3 bases are TGTGCCAGCAGTTTAGCGGGAGGGTATGAGCAGTTCTTC. Amino acid sequence: CASSLAGGYEQFF.

The count of this clone is one. The chain recombines TRBV14 with TRBJ2-2, with a tentative D call TRBD1 (5 bases). Germline V gene lookup returns CDR1 SGHDN and CDR2 FVKESK. The ends were cut back, 4 bases at V and 4 bases at J, with 19 bases in the middle. The CDR3 is 17 amino acids. CDR3 in amino acids: CASSLALGALGTGELFF. The CDR3 DNA reads as TGTGCCAGCAGCCTGGCCTTAGGGGCCCTGGGCACCGGGGAGCTGTTTTTT.

J is TRBJ2-7 and V is TRBV7-6; tentative D call: TRBD2 (6 bases). Germline assignment: CDR1 SGHVS and CDR2 FNYEAQ. The V end was cut by 5 bases, the J end by 7 bases, with 12 bases between. The CDR3 is 12 amino acids. The CDR3 DNA is TGTGCCAGCAGCCGAGTTGGGGGGGAGCAGTACTTC. The encoded protein is CASSRVGGEQYF.

The genes are TRBV12-3 or TRBV12-4 and TRBJ2-1, with 8 nucleotides matching TRBD2. Unmatched junction bases numbered 7, after V lost 3 bases and J lost 12 bases. The CDR3 is 13 amino acids. This CDR3 is CASSFFGGGRQFF. In DNA, the CDR3 is TGTGCCAGCAGTTTCTTCGGCGGGGGGCGGCAGTTCTTC.

The chain carries TRBV9 and TRBJ2-5, with 12 bases fitting TRBD2. V shed 4 bases, J shed 7 bases, and the junction held 8 bases outside the gene matches. The CDR3 consists of 15 residues. Germline V CDR1 and CDR2: SGDLS, YYNGEE. CDR3 loop: CASSMTSGGAGTQYF. CDR3 nucleotides: TGTGCCAGCAGCATGACTAGCGGGGGTGCCGGGACCCAGTACTTC.

The rearrangement links TRBV6-5 to TRBJ2-7; TRBD2 matches at 7 bases. Per germline, CDR1 MNHEY and CDR2 SVGAGI. This CDR3 is built from 12 residues. Losses at the gene ends were 8 bases for V and 6 bases for J; bases not matched to a gene: 7. Written as DNA, the CDR3 is TGTGCCAGCGGGTTTACGGGGGGCGAGCAGTACTTC. Protein product: CASGFTGGEQYF.

The chain recombines TRBV11-2 with TRBJ2-1; 14 bases agree with TRBD2. The CDR3 is made up of 15 amino acids. Per the germline V gene, CDR1 is SGHAT and CDR2 is FQNNGV. V was pared by 5 bases and J by 9 bases, with 6 bases of the junction left unmatched. CDR3 sequence (DNA): TGTGCCAGCAGCCCAGGACTAGCGGGGGGAGGTGAGCAGTTCTTC. It yields the protein CASSPGLAGGGEQFF.